The sequence of this T cell receptor beta chain was determined in a study of blood T cell repertoires in COVID-19. Across the study: Acute and convalescent COVID-19 samples came from the United States, Italy and Spain. From T cells, B-cell-depleted T cells, or PBMCs came the material, which was cDNA or gDNA.

Study processing details: Amplification of reference gene primers provided the estimated nucleated cell counts. Sequencing used immunoSEQ multiplex PCR; TCRdb keeps in-frame clones, though not all of them. V and J calls and clone size are copied from that table; D and trimming were computed from the DNA. The sample records a few hundred thousand clones, under 90% being singletons. The sample comprised peripheral blood. The sequence derives from a woman of 80 years or more with active or convalescent COVID-19.

CDR3 sequence reads: CASSLGRGGEETQYF. CDR3 nucleotide sequence: TGTGCCAGCAGCTTAGGGCGCGGGGGGGAAGAGACCCAGTACTTC. The rearrangement links TRBV7-9 to TRBJ2-5, with 9 positions matching TRBD2. This CDR3 is 15 amino acids long. V was clipped by 1 base and J by 3 bases; unmatched bases: 3. Germline V CDR1 and CDR2: SEHNR, FQNEAQ (reference sequence).